These T cell receptor beta chains were read from a single sample in a study of T-cell memory formation after mild COVID-19. MiXCR, run by TCRdb on the 5' RACE reads, gives a single entry per CDR3 protein. Of fewer than 650,000 distinct CDR3 sequences in the sample, around 16% were seen once. What was sequenced was PBMCs or a T cell subset sorted from them (not recorded which). Source of these receptors: an adult woman who had mild COVID-19 (a few samples of this study predate the infection). Cell type and time point are not known. Both conserved end residues are part of each CDR3. The order of the fields is D gene, J gene, clone size, V gene, CDR3 protein, CDR3 DNA. D genes are given only for firm matches. Clone size is not always given. Where it is, it says once, few, many or a class for expanded clones.

TRBD2 | TRBJ2-5 | many | TRBV24-1 | CATSAGTSGGFETQYF | TGTGCCACCAGTGCCGGGACTAGCGGGGGTTTTGAGACCCAGTACTTC
. | TRBJ2-1 | . | TRBV20-1 | CSARLHNEQFF | TGCAGTGCCAGACTGCACAATGAGCAGTTCTTC
. | TRBJ2-5 | . | TRBV20-1 | CSASTRTQYF | TGCAGTGCTTCGACACGGACCCAGTACTTC
TRBD1 | TRBJ1-1 | . | TRBV5-1 | CASSPLDRGTEAFF | TGCGCCAGCAGCCCCTTGGACAGGGGCACTGAAGCTTTCTTT
TRBD1 | TRBJ2-7 | . | TRBV3-1 | CASSQHTTGADEQYF | TGTGCCAGCAGCCAACATACGACAGGGGCAGATGAGCAGTACTTC
TRBD1 | TRBJ1-2 | . | TRBV6-1 | CASSEKDRGYYGYTF | TGTGCCAGCAGTGAAAAGGACAGGGGATACTATGGCTACACCTTC
TRBD2 | TRBJ2-7 | few | TRBV9 | CASSVGGGTLGYEQYF | TGTGCCAGCAGCGTAGGGGGAGGGACGCTAGGCTACGAGCAGTACTTC
. | TRBJ1-3 | . | TRBV21-1 | CASSNRGTGNTIYF | TGTGCCAGCAGCAACAGGGGGACTGGAAACACCATATATTTT
TRBD2 | TRBJ2-1 | few | TRBV6-9 | CASSQPRGGNRNEQFF | TGTGCCAGCAGTCAACCGCGGGGGGGTAATAGGAATGAGCAGTTCTTC
. | TRBJ1-6 | many | TRBV16 | CASSQSRQPNSPLHF | TGTGCCAGCAGCCAATCCCGGCAGCCAAATTCACCCCTCCACTTT
. | TRBJ1-2 | few | TRBV27 | CASSFGGSKPGYTF | TGTGCCAGCAGTTTCGGAGGGTCTAAACCCGGCTACACCTTC
. | TRBJ2-2 | few | TRBV24-1 | CATSQDTTGELFF | TGTGCCACCAGTCAGGACACCACCGGGGAGCTGTTTTTT
. | TRBJ1-5 | . | TRBV24-1 | CATSPTRGGLNQPQHF | TGTGCCACCTCCCCAACTCGGGGAGGTCTTAATCAGCCCCAGCATTTT
TRBD2 | TRBJ2-1 | . | TRBV6-5 | CASSYEGLAYNEQFF | TGTGCCAGCAGTTACGAGGGACTAGCATACAATGAGCAGTTCTTC
. | TRBJ2-7 | many | TRBV7-8 | CASSLGPRPPWDEQYF | TGTGCCAGCAGCTTAGGTCCCAGGCCCCCTTGGGACGAGCAGTACTTC
. | TRBJ1-3 | few | TRBV12-3/TRBV12-4 | CASSFLSGNTIYF | TGTGCCAGCAGTTTTCTCTCTGGAAACACCATATATTTT
. | TRBJ2-2 | few | TRBV29-1 | CSARQYTGELFF | TGCAGCGCGAGACAGTACACCGGGGAGCTGTTTTTT
. | TRBJ2-1 | . | TRBV7-2 | CASSLQVNEQFF | TGTGCCAGCAGCTTACAGGTCAATGAGCAGTTCTTC
. | TRBJ2-7 | few | TRBV6-5 | CASSYRVGVSYEQYF | TGTGCCAGCAGTTACAGGGTAGGGGTCTCCTACGAGCAGTACTTC
. | TRBJ1-5 | . | TRBV29-1 | CSVDEGSNQPQHF | TGCAGCGTTGATGAGGGGAGCAATCAGCCCCAGCATTTT
. | TRBJ1-5 | . | TRBV6-2/TRBV6-3 | CASRSTVYSNQPQHF | TGTGCCAGCCGTTCGACGGTCTATAGCAATCAGCCCCAGCATTTT
. | TRBJ2-5 | few | TRBV7-9 | CASSLPEAVGETQYF | TGTGCCAGCAGCCTCCCGGAGGCAGTCGGGGAGACCCAGTACTTC
TRBD1 | TRBJ2-5 | . | TRBV6-6 | CASRGNQQGSQYF | TGTGCCAGCAGGGGAAATCAACAGGGGTCCCAGTACTTC
TRBD1 | TRBJ1-4 | . | TRBV30 | CAQRGQPNEKLFF | TGTGCCCAGCGGGGACAGCCGAATGAAAAACTGTTTTTT